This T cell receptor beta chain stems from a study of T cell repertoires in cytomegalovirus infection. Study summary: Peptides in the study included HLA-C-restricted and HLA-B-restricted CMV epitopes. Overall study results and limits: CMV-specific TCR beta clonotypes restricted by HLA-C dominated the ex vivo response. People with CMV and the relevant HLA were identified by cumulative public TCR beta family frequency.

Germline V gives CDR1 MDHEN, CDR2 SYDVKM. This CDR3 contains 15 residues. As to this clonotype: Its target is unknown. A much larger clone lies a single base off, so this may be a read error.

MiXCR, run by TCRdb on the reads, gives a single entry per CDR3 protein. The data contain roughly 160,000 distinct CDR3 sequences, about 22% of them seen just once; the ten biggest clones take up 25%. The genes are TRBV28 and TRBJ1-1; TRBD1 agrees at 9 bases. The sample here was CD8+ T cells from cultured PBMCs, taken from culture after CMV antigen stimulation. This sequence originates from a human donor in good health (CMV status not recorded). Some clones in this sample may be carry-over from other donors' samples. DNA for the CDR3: TGTGCCAGCAGTGCCCGGGACAGGGATGTCACTGAAGCTTCCTTT. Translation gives CASSARDRDVTEASF.